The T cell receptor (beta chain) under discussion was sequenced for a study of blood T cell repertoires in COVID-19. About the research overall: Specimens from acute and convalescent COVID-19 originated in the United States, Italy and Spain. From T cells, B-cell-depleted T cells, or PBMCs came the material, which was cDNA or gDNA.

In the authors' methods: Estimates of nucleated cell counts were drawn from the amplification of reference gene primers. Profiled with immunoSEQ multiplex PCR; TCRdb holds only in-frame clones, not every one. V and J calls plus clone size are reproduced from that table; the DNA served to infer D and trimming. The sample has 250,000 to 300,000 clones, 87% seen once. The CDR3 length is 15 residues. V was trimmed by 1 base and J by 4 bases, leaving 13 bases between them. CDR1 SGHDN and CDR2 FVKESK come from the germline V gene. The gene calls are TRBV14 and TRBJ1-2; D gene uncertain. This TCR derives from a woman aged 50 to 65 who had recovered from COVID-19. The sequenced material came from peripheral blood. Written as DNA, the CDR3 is TGTGCCAGCAGCCAAGGGGCGGGGAGGGCCTATGGCTACACCTTC. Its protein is CASSQGAGRAYGYTF.